A selection of T cell receptor beta chains follows, all from one sample in a study of OX40 agonist ivuxolimab in advanced cancers. Repertoires were generated with immunoSEQ multiplex PCR, while TCRdb's copy carries only in-frame clones and drops some. Among under 80,000 clones, around nine tenths were seen once, and the ten largest hold under 0.85%. The sample was CD4+ or CD8+ T cells sorted from blood, taken in a trial of the OX40 agonist ivuxolimab. Receptor source: an adult with an advanced solid tumor such as melanoma, head and neck, liver or kidney cancer. Each CDR3 is given with its conserved first and last residue. The D gene is left open where the match is weak. The size entry is marked missing in some rows and otherwise reads once, few, many or a size class.

few	.	TRBV29-1	TRBJ1-1	CSVSRRRPEAFF	TGCAGCGTTTCAAGACGTCGTCCGGAAGCTTTCTTT
.	.	TRBV6-4	TRBJ2-3	CASSADWFGTDTQYF	TGTGCCAGCAGTGCAGACTGGTTTGGGACAGATACGCAGTATTTT
once	.	TRBV28	TRBJ2-1	CASSLDGRNEQFF	TGTGCCAGCAGTTTAGATGGCCGTAATGAGCAGTTCTTC
.	.	TRBV10-1	TRBJ2-1	CASSEDMYNRNEQFF	TGCGCCAGCAGTGAGGACATGTATAATCGTAATGAGCAGTTCTTC
.	TRBD1	TRBV11-2	TRBJ2-7	CASSAVWTGEQYF	TGTGCCAGCAGCGCAGTCTGGACAGGGGAGCAGTACTTC
.	.	TRBV7-9	TRBJ1-4	CASSLLYRDEDEKLFF	TGTGCCAGCAGCTTACTTTACAGGGATGAGGATGAAAAACTGTTTTTT
.	TRBD1	TRBV6-6	TRBJ2-7	CASRRTGTYEQYF	TGTGCCAGCAGACGGACAGGGACCTACGAGCAGTACTTC
.	.	TRBV7-3	TRBJ1-6	CASSLLGVGKSPLHF	TGTGCCAGCAGCTTATTAGGAGTAGGGAAATCACCCCTCCACTTT
.	.	TRBV7-2	TRBJ1-5	CASSLNPAGYQPQHF	TGTGCCAGCAGCTTAAACCCGGCAGGGTATCAGCCCCAGCATTTT
once	.	TRBV5-4	TRBJ1-2	CASSKQGYGYTF	TGTGCCAGCAGCAAGCAGGGCTATGGCTACACCTTC
.	.	TRBV11-2	TRBJ1-4	CASSPQTGLKNEKLFF	TGTGCCAGCAGCCCCCAGACGGGATTGAAAAATGAAAAACTGTTTTTT
.	TRBD2	TRBV5-4	TRBJ2-1	CASSSQREGGNEQFF	TGTGCCAGCAGCTCCCAGCGGGAGGGGGGAAATGAGCAGTTCTTC
.	.	TRBV18	TRBJ1-3	CASSPSGLRNTIYF	TGTGCCAGCTCACCGTCGGGCCTTCGAAACACCATATATTTT
.	.	TRBV4-2	TRBJ1-1	CASSQDMNTEAFF	TGTGCCAGCAGCCAAGATATGAACACTGAAGCTTTCTTT
.	.	TRBV4-3	TRBJ2-5	CASSLQGGETQYF	TGCGCCAGCAGCCTACAGGGAGGGGAGACCCAGTACTTC
.	.	TRBV19	TRBJ1-3	CASSMRPDSGNTIYF	TGTGCCAGTAGTATGAGACCAGACTCTGGAAACACCATATATTTT
.	.	TRBV7-3	TRBJ2-5	CASSTGLGKTQYF	TGTGCCAGCAGCACCGGGTTAGGGAAGACCCAGTACTTC
.	.	TRBV21-1	TRBJ1-4	CASSKKQQAGAYRGSLATNEKLFF	TGTGCCAGCAGCAAAAAACAGCAGGCGGGGGCATACAGGGGGTCCCTTGCAACTAATGAAAAACTGTTTTTT
.	TRBD1	TRBV7-3	TRBJ2-1	CASSPGQGVHNEQFF	TGTGCCAGCAGCCCTGGACAGGGGGTCCACAATGAGCAGTTCTTC
.	TRBD1	TRBV28	TRBJ2-7	CASTIRTGKGYEQYF	TGTGCCAGCACCATCAGGACAGGGAAAGGCTACGAGCAGTACTTC
.	.	TRBV5-1	TRBJ1-1	CASSLLGLDMNTEAFF	TGCGCCAGCAGCCTCCTCGGTCTTGACATGAACACTGAAGCTTTCTTT
.	.	TRBV7-3	TRBJ2-1	CASSLDRYAYNEQFF	TGTGCCAGCAGCTTGGACAGATACGCCTACAATGAGCAGTTCTTC
.	.	TRBV9	TRBJ2-1	CASSYGTPPYNEQFF	TGTGCCAGCAGCTATGGGACCCCCCCGTACAATGAGCAGTTCTTC
.	.	TRBV30	TRBJ1-4	CAWSVSSSEKLFF	TGTGCCTGGAGTGTATCGTCGAGTGAAAAACTGTTTTTT
.	.	TRBV9	TRBJ2-5	CASSPGGRGTQYF	TGTGCCAGCAGCCCCGGGGGTCGGGGGACCCAGTACTTC
.	TRBD1	TRBV2	TRBJ2-5	CASSLGQGPQETQYF	TGTGCCAGCAGCCTAGGACAGGGACCCCAAGAGACCCAGTACTTC
.	.	TRBV5-1	TRBJ1-2	CASSLGQVYGYTF	TGCGCCAGCAGCTTGGGACAGGTCTATGGCTACACCTTC
few	TRBD1	TRBV5-1	TRBJ1-6	CASSPTTRTGIFSPLHF	TGCGCCAGCAGCCCTACAACCCGGACAGGGATTTTTTCACCCCTCCACTTT
once	.	TRBV15	TRBJ2-5	CATSRGLASAQETQYF	TGTGCCACCAGCAGAGGGCTAGCGTCCGCCCAAGAGACCCAGTACTTC
.	TRBD2	TRBV30	TRBJ2-5	CAWSVFYGGRGETQYF	TGTGCCTGGAGTGTATTCTATGGCGGGAGGGGAGAGACCCAGTACTTC
.	TRBD1	TRBV7-3	TRBJ2-7	CASSPTGVGEQYF	TGTGCCAGCAGCCCCACAGGGGTGGGGGAGCAGTACTTC
.	TRBD1	TRBV18	TRBJ1-1	CASSPGTGSTEAFF	TGTGCCAGCTCACCGGGGACAGGGTCCACTGAAGCTTTCTTT
.	.	TRBV5-6	TRBJ1-2	CASSLGYGYTF	TGTGCCAGCAGCTTAGGGTATGGCTACACCTTC
.	.	TRBV10-3	TRBJ2-1	CAISDYTEQFF	TGTGCCATCAGTGATTACACTGAGCAGTTCTTC
.	.	TRBV5-1	TRBJ1-2	CASSLGGRVEGYTF	TGCGCCAGCAGCTTGGGTGGCAGGGTCGAGGGCTACACCTTC
.	TRBD2	TRBV9	TRBJ2-7	CASSVGRAGDYEQYF	TGTGCCAGCAGCGTAGGTAGAGCGGGGGATTACGAGCAGTACTTC
.	.	TRBV20-1	TRBJ2-7	CSARKPPEYF	TGCAGTGCTAGAAAACCTCCGGAGTACTTC
once	TRBD2	TRBV6-5	TRBJ2-5	CASSSKTGTILVAQYF	TGTGCCAGCAGTTCCAAGACCGGGACTATTCTGGTGGCCCAGTACTTC
.	.	TRBV6-1	TRBJ1-2	CASSESTGLRTYGYTF	TGTGCCAGCAGTGAAAGCACGGGTCTCCGAACCTATGGCTACACCTTC
.	.	TRBV5-4	TRBJ1-4	CASSLGGEKLLF	TGTGCCAGCAGCTTAGGGGGTGAAAAACTGCTTTTT
.	TRBD1	TRBV6-1	TRBJ1-6	CASIRRDRANSPLHF	TGTGCCAGCATACGACGGGACAGAGCTAATTCACCCCTCCACTTT
.	TRBD1	TRBV7-3	TRBJ1-1	CASSLNRGSTEAFF	TGTGCCAGCAGCTTAAACAGGGGGAGCACTGAAGCTTTCTTT
once	TRBD1	TRBV5-6	TRBJ1-2	CASSRIDREYYGYTF	TGTGCCAGCAGTAGAATCGACAGGGAATACTATGGCTACACCTTC
once	.	TRBV6-6	TRBJ1-6	CASTPRGSYNSPLHF	TGTGCCAGCACCCCCCGGGGCTCCTATAATTCACCCCTCCACTTT
.	.	TRBV7-3	TRBJ2-1	CASSPSIVSYNEQFF	TGTGCCAGCAGCCCAAGTATTGTGTCCTACAATGAGCAGTTCTTC
.	.	TRBV19	TRBJ1-5	CASLGQPGPQHF	TGTGCCAGTTTGGGCCAACCGGGGCCCCAGCATTTT
.	.	TRBV9	TRBJ1-1	CASSVRGGSGTEAFF	TGTGCCAGCAGCGTTAGGGGGGGCAGCGGCACTGAAGCTTTCTTT
few	TRBD1	TRBV4-3	TRBJ1-5	CASSQEGTGSYQPQHF	TGCGCCAGCAGCCAAGAGGGGACAGGGAGTTACCAGCCCCAGCATTTT
.	.	TRBV20-1	TRBJ2-7	CSASRSYEQYF	TGCAGTGCTAGCCGCTCCTACGAGCAGTACTTC
.	.	TRBV28	TRBJ1-4	CASSSPSGRGEKLFF	TGTGCCAGCAGTTCGCCATCGGGGCGCGGTGAAAAACTGTTTTTT
.	.	TRBV5-4	TRBJ2-5	CASSSTRGADWETQYF	TGTGCCAGCAGCTCAACGAGGGGAGCGGACTGGGAGACCCAGTACTTC
.	TRBD2	TRBV5-1	TRBJ2-5	CASSLGGGVGETQYF	TGCGCCAGCAGCTTGGGGGGAGGGGTTGGAGAGACCCAGTACTTC
few	TRBD2	TRBV7-8	TRBJ2-5	CASSPLGGAGDKETQYF	TGTGCCAGCAGCCCCCTGGGAGGAGCGGGAGATAAAGAGACCCAGTACTTC
.	.	TRBV7-8	TRBJ2-7	CASSPTDKGATYEQYF	TGTGCCAGCAGCCCGACGGATAAGGGAGCAACCTACGAGCAGTACTTC
.	TRBD1	TRBV5-8	TRBJ2-5	CASSFYLGQGFAGETQYF	TGTGCCAGCAGCTTCTATCTTGGACAGGGCTTCGCGGGGGAGACCCAGTACTTC
.	TRBD2	TRBV6-1	TRBJ2-1	CASSRPGTSEEQFF	TGTGCCAGCAGCCGCCCCGGGACTAGCGAAGAGCAGTTCTTC
.	TRBD1	TRBV5-1	TRBJ2-7	CASRRTGGDYEQYF	TGCGCCAGCCGCAGGACAGGGGGCGACTACGAGCAGTACTTC
.	TRBD2	TRBV11-3	TRBJ2-1	CASSLDSGSYNEQFF	TGTGCCAGCAGCTTAGATAGCGGGAGCTACAATGAGCAGTTCTTC
.	.	TRBV6-5	TRBJ2-3	CASSRGTDTQYF	TGTGCCAGCAGTCGGGGAACAGATACGCAGTATTTT
.	TRBD1	TRBV28	TRBJ1-2	CASRAGGYGYTF	TGTGCCAGCAGAGCAGGGGGCTATGGCTACACCTTC